Sequencing of this T cell receptor (beta chain) was carried out in a study of cytomegalovirus exposure and HLA in healthy donors. In the case of this clone: Its antigen remains unidentified.

The V segment lost 4 bases and the J segment 0 bases; nucleotides outside the gene matches: 11. Germline V gene lookup returns CDR1 MDHEN and CDR2 SYDVKM. This CDR3 contains 19 residues. Study-wide findings and caveats: There were reportedly fewer N-insertions in an Asian-associated ancestry cluster than the roughly 700-donor mean, in a later analysis.

In the PCR, 60 Vbeta and 13 Jbeta primers were used. Some clones are missing from TCRdb's copy, which holds only in-frame ones; the method was immunoSEQ multiplex PCR. The table has 100,000 to 150,000 clones, 80% to 90% seen once. J is TRBJ2-2 and V is TRBV28; 10 bases line up with TRBD2. The sequence was obtained from a woman in her thirties or forties in good health and CMV-seropositive. The specimen sequenced was PBMCs. CDR3 bases: TGTGCCAGCAGTTACCTCAAGAGTAGCGGGAGGTCGAACACCGGGGAGCTGTTTTTT. Residues: CASSYLKSSGRSNTGELFF.